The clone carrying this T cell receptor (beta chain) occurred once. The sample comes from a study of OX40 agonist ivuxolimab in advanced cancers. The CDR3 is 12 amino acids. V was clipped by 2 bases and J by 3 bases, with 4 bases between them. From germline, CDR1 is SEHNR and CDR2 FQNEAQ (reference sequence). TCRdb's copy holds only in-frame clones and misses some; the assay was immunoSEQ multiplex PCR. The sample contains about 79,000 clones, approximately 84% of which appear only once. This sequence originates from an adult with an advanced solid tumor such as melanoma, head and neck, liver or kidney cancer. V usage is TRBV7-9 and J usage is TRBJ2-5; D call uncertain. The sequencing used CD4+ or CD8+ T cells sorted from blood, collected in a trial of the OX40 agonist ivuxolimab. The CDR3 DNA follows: TGTGCCAGCAGCTTATTCGAAGAGACCCAGTACTTC. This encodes CASSLFEETQYF.